The next 17 T cell receptor beta chains were all read from a single sample in a study of blood T cell repertoires in COVID-19. Here immunoSEQ multiplex PCR was the method, and the copy in TCRdb shows in-frame clones only, minus some. The data contain about 190,000 clones, roughly 80% of them singletons. Specimen: peripheral blood. All receptors come from a man in his fifties who had recovered from COVID-19.

The chain is built from TRBV19 and TRBJ2-2; 10 bases agree with TRBD1. CDR3 length: 14 residues. CDR1 and CDR2 (germline): LNHDA, SQIVND (reference sequence). V shed 6 bases and J 5 bases; nucleotides not matched to a gene: 3. The CDR3 region has the DNA TGTGCCAGTAGGGGGACAGGGGTGACCGGGGAGCTGTTTTTT. This translates into CASRGTGVTGELFF.

The chain recombines TRBV19 with TRBJ2-4, with D perhaps matching TRBD2 (6 bases). Germline CDR1 reads LNHDA; CDR2 reads SQIVND (reference sequence). The CDR3 covers 18 residues. V was shortened by 1 base and J by 0 bases, with 16 bases between the two germline ends. CDR3 sequence: CASSIVPPGDKAKNIQYF. DNA for the CDR3: TGTGCCAGTAGTATAGTGCCCCCGGGAGATAAAGCCAAAAACATTCAGTACTTC.

The V gene is TRBV2, the J gene TRBJ2-7; 7 bases are a match to TRBD2. This CDR3 contains 15 residues. Germline V gene sequence: CDR1 SNHLY, CDR2 FYNNEI. V lost 4 bases and J lost 6; bases outside the gene matches: 12. For the CDR3, the DNA is TGTGCCAGCAGTGGACCACAGGCTTCTAGCGGCGAGCAGTACTTC. Translation: CASSGPQASSGEQYF.

V gene TRBV20-1 combines with J gene TRBJ2-1, with no clear D. The V and J ends lost 4 bases and 2 bases respectively, with 3 bases between them. The CDR3 sequence is 11 residues long. CDR1 is DFQATT, CDR2 SNEGSKA, per germline (reference sequence). In nucleotides, the CDR3 is TGCAGTGCTACGGCCTACAATGAGCAGTTCTTC. This codes for CSATAYNEQFF.

This chain connects TRBV15 to TRBJ1-5, with D hard to call. The ends were cut back, 4 bases at V and 0 bases at J, with 10 bases in the middle. Germline CDR1 is LNHNV and CDR2 is YYDKDF (reference sequence). This CDR3 comprises 15 residues. DNA for the CDR3: TGTGCCACCAGCATGGACTCCTATAGCAATCAGCCCCAGCATTTT. Protein sequence: CATSMDSYSNQPQHF.

The CDR3 coding sequence is TGTGCCAGCAGCTTAAGGGCGGGGAGGATCGATGAGCAGTTCTTC. This translates into CASSLRAGRIDEQFF. The rearrangement links TRBV7-3 to TRBJ2-1; a possible D gene is TRBD2 (6 bases). Germline CDR1 and CDR2: SGHTA and FQGTGA. With 1 base removed from V and 8 bases from J, the gap between germline ends came to 15 bases. CDR3 length equals 15 residues.

This chain uses TRBV5-1 with TRBJ1-2, with TRBD1 matching over 10 bases. This CDR3 is built from 15 residues. V gave up 0 bases and J gave up 3 bases; unmatched junction bases: 2. Germline V gene sequence: CDR1 SGHRS, CDR2 YFSETQ. The CDR3 nucleotides read TGCGCCAGCAGCTTGGGGGACAGGGGTCACTATGGCTACACCTTC. It specifies CASSLGDRGHYGYTF.

This clone was counted a few times. This chain connects TRBV30 to TRBJ2-7, with TRBD2 identical over 8 bases. CDR1 GTSNPN and CDR2 SVGIG come from the germline V gene (reference sequence). The J segment lost 3 bases and the V segment lost 0 bases, leaving 1 base of the junction unmatched. The CDR3 sequence is 13 residues long. The CDR3 region has the DNA TGTGCCTGGAGTGTGGCGGGAGGCTACGAGCAGTACTTC. This sequence encodes CAWSVAGGYEQYF.

A remark on this clone: This sample also contains other DNA sequences that code for the same CDR3. The rearrangement uses TRBV5-1 and TRBJ1-1; tentative D call: TRBD1 (5 bases). Germline loops: CDR1 SGHRS, CDR2 YFSETQ. The CDR3 contains 12 residues. V lost 2 bases, J lost 3 bases, and 5 bases lay in between. For the CDR3, the DNA is TGCGCCAGCAGCTTAGGGGACACTGAAGCTTTCTTT. Translating gives CASSLGDTEAFF.

This clone was counted a few times. V usage is TRBV15 and J usage is TRBJ2-7, with 7 bases aligning to TRBD1. J was trimmed by 2 bases and V by 3 bases; bases with no gene match: 4. Germline V gene lookup returns CDR1 LNHNV and CDR2 YYDKDF (reference sequence). CDR3 length equals 14 residues. CDR3 protein: CATSSRQGTYEQYF. CDR3 coding DNA: TGTGCCACCAGCAGCAGACAGGGAACCTACGAGCAGTACTTC. The complete variable domain, with remaining parts taken from reference TRBV15 and TRBJ2-7, reads DAMVIQNPRYQVTQFGKPVTLSCSQTLNHNVMYWYQQKSSQAPKLLFHYYDKDFNNEADTPDNFQSRRPNTSFCFLDIRSPGLGDTAMYLCATSSRQGTYEQYFGPGTRLTVT.

The CDR3 region has the DNA TGTGCCATCCCGAACAGGCAGGGGGATCAGCCCCAGCATTTT. This sequence encodes CAIPNRQGDQPQHF. V and J are TRBV5-3 and TRBJ1-5; TRBD1 matches at 7 bases. TRBV5-3 is filed as an ORF, its function uncertain. Trimming took 9 bases from V and 5 from J; bases not matched to a gene: 11. This CDR3 contains 14 residues.

The V and J genes are TRBV28 and TRBJ2-5, with 7 nucleotides matching TRBD2. Germline CDR1 MDHEN, CDR2 SYDVKM. CDR3 length equals 16 residues. V shed 4 bases and J 2 bases; nucleotides not matched to a gene: 10. This CDR3 is CASSSLLGGYQETQYF. The CDR3 DNA follows: TGTGCCAGCAGTTCTTTGTTGGGGGGGTATCAAGAGACCCAGTACTTC.

The chain combines TRBV19 with TRBJ2-5, with 11 positions matching TRBD2. The V and J ends lost 10 bases and 3 bases, in that order; junction bases with no gene match: 7. The CDR3 has 14 residues. Germline V gives CDR1 LNHDA, CDR2 SQIVND (reference sequence). CDR3 DNA: TGTGCCACGATAGCGGGAGGGAGGGAAGAGACCCAGTACTTC. This gives the protein CATIAGGREETQYF.

V is TRBV28 and J is TRBJ2-2, with 13 bases aligning to TRBD2. This CDR3 has 22 residues. Trimming cost V 2 bases and J 5 bases; bases outside gene matches: 20. Per the germline V gene, CDR1 is MDHEN and CDR2 is SYDVKM. The CDR3 spells CASSLPPAPTSGRGLRTGELFF. In nucleotides, the CDR3 is TGTGCCAGCAGTTTACCCCCTGCCCCTACTAGCGGGAGGGGATTGAGGACCGGGGAGCTGTTTTTT.

This clone was detected once. This CDR3 is CASSQINNQPQHF. CDR3 nucleotide sequence: TGTGCCAGCTCACAAATCAATAATCAGCCCCAGCATTTT. This chain links TRBV18 with TRBJ1-5, with D hard to call. There are 13 residues in the CDR3. Looked up from germline, CDR1 is KGHSH and CDR2 is LQKENI. Trimming pared 4 bases from V and 4 bases from J, leaving 8 bases between.

The rearrangement links TRBV7-2 to TRBJ1-2; 8 bases fit TRBD1. Germline V CDR1 and CDR2: SGHTA, FQGNSA. The V gene end was trimmed by 5 bases and the J gene end by 1 base; junction bases not matched to a gene: 12. The CDR3 contains 17 residues. Written as DNA, the CDR3 is TGTGCCAGCAGCCCAATTCTAACAGGGGGTTTTAACTATGGCTACACCTTC. Protein: CASSPILTGGFNYGYTF.

J is TRBJ1-5 and V is TRBV25-1; D might be TRBD1 (5 bases). The CDR3 contains 11 residues. Trimming left V 7 bases short and J 7 bases short, with 8 bases between. The germline CDR1 and CDR2 sequences are MGHDK and SYGVNS. The CDR3 DNA reads as TGTGCCAGCAAGGGGCGGCAGCCCCAGCATTTT. Translation gives CASKGRQPQHF. The whole variable domain, filled in from reference TRBV25-1 and TRBJ1-5, reads EADIYQTPRYLVIGTGKKITLECSQTMGHDKMYWYQQDPGMELHLIHYSYGVNSTEKGDLSSESTVSRIRTEHFPLTLESARPSHTSQYLCASKGRQPQHFGDGTRLSIL.